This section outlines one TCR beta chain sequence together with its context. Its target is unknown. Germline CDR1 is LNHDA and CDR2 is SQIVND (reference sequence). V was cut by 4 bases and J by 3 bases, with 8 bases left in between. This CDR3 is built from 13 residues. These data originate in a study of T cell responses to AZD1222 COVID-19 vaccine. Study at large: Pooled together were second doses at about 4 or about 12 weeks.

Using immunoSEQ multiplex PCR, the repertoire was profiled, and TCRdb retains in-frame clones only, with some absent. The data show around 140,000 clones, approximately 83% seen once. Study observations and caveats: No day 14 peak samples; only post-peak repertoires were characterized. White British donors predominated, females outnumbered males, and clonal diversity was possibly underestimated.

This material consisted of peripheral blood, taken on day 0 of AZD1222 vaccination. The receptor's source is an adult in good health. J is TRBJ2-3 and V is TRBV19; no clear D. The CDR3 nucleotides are TGTGCCAGTAGTAAAAAGGGTACAGATACGCAGTATTTT. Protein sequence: CASSKKGTDTQYF.